The 23 T cell receptor beta chains reported below all come from one sample, sequenced in a study of T-cell reconstitution after alpha-beta-depleted transplantation in children. Construction of the TCRbeta library involved unique molecular identifiers. TCRdb fed the PCR reads into MiXCR, producing one record per CDR3 protein. The table lists under 300,000 distinct CDR3 sequences, 9.5% to 13% of them singletons. Specimen: peripheral blood, collected 180 days after TCRalphabeta/CD19-depleted stem cell transplant. Receptor source: a male patient aged 2 to 9 who had a stem cell transplant for chronic granulomatous disease, so the T cells may come from the graft donor.

Comments on this clonotype: One junction end disagrees with the germline gene, perhaps due to a read error. The rearrangement links TRBV20-1 to TRBJ2-1, with 7 bases that match TRBD1. The CDR3 contains 14 residues. Per germline, CDR1 DFQATT and CDR2 SNEGSKA (reference sequence). CDR3 sequence reads: CNAIGTVGYSEQFF. The CDR3 nucleotides are TGCAATGCAATTGGGACAGTAGGGTACAGTGAGCAGTTCTTC.

This clonotype has ten or more counts. The chain has TRBV10-3 and TRBJ2-5; TRBD2 aligns across 10 bases. Germline V gene lookup returns CDR1 ENHRY and CDR2 SYGVKD. The CDR3 is made up of 15 amino acids. The junction had 5 bases not matched to a gene; V was cut back by 2 bases and J by 5 bases. CDR3: CAISEQRGGGETQYF. CDR3 in DNA: TGTGCCATCAGTGAGCAGCGGGGGGGTGGGGAGACCCAGTACTTC.

In this sample, this clonotype turned up many times. This chain connects TRBV3-1 to TRBJ2-1; D gene ambiguous. From germline, CDR1 is LGHDT and CDR2 YNNKEL (reference sequence). V was trimmed by 1 base and J by 4 bases, leaving 14 bases between them. The CDR3 covers 16 residues. The CDR3, as DNA: TGTGCCAGCAGCCAAGCGCACTTGGGCTCTTACAATGAGCAGTTCTTC. It is translated as CASSQAHLGSYNEQFF.

This clonotype has ten or more counts. The CDR3 here is CASSRNRGVFYGYTF. In nucleotides, the CDR3 is TGCGCCAGCAGCCGAAACAGGGGTGTTTTCTATGGCTACACCTTC. The gene calls are TRBV5-1 and TRBJ1-2, with 7 bases matching TRBD1. Germline CDR1 and CDR2: SGHRS and YFSETQ. The CDR3 runs 15 residues. The trim removed 4 bases at V and 4 bases at J, leaving 10 bases unmatched.

At least ten counts were recorded for this clonotype. J is TRBJ2-1 and V is TRBV20-1; D unclear. CDR1 is DFQATT and CDR2 is SNEGSKA in the germline V gene (reference sequence). V lost 2 bases, J lost 0 bases, and 11 bases lay in between. This CDR3 comprises 15 residues. In DNA form, the CDR3 reads TGCAGTGCTAGACCTCTAGTCGCCTCCTACAATGAGCAGTTCTTC. Its translation: CSARPLVASYNEQFF.

In its sample, this clonotype was seen many times. The chain employs TRBV27 and TRBJ2-7, with a weak D call TRBD1 (6 bases). Between the trimmed V and J ends, which lost 3 bases and 2 bases, there was a span of 11 bases. The CDR3 is 14 residues long. Germline CDR1 and CDR2: MNHEY and SMNVEV (reference sequence). The chain's CDR3 is CASSFGPGAYEQYF. The CDR3 DNA reads as TGTGCCAGCAGTTTTGGGCCAGGGGCCTACGAGCAGTACTTC.

V and J are TRBV5-5 and TRBJ1-5; D remains unclear. The germline V gene encodes CDR1 SGHKS and CDR2 YYEKEE (reference sequence). Trimming took off 0 bases at V and 7 bases at J, with 14 bases between the two ends. This CDR3 spans 15 amino acids. The CDR3 sequence: CASSLVGDSYQPQHF. The CDR3 DNA sequence: TGTGCCAGCAGCTTGGTTGGGGATTCGTACCAGCCCCAGCATTTT.

As concerns this clonotype: A much larger clone differs by one base, so this may be a read error. V gene TRBV7-3 combines with J gene TRBJ2-5; 7 bases map to TRBD1. Germline-derived CDR1 and CDR2 are SGHTA and FQGTGA. The V segment lost 7 bases and the J segment 5 bases; nucleotides outside the gene matches: 7. This CDR3 is built from 13 residues. For the CDR3, the DNA is TGTGCCAGCATCAAACAGGGGCGGGAGACCCAGTACTTC. This gives the protein CASIKQGRETQYF.

The rearrangement links TRBV25-1 to TRBJ1-2; maybe TRBD1 (6 bases). With 4 bases removed from V and 4 bases from J, the gap between germline ends came to 7 bases. This CDR3 comprises 12 residues. Germline loops: CDR1 MGHDK, CDR2 SYGVNS. CDR3 region: CASSGTAYGYTF. The CDR3 coding sequence is TGTGCCAGCAGTGGGACAGCCTATGGCTACACCTTC.

The rearrangement links TRBV30 to TRBJ2-3; maybe TRBD2 (5 bases). The length of the CDR3 is 13 residues. V shed 2 bases and J shed 6 bases, with 12 bases lying between them. Germline CDR1 and CDR2: GTSNPN and SVGIG (reference sequence). In DNA, the CDR3 is TGTGCCTGGAGTACCACTAGTTTGGATACGCAGTATTTT. Its protein is CAWSTTSLDTQYF.

This clonotype has ten or more counts. The CDR3 region has the DNA TGTGCCAGCAGTCGTCTAGCGGGGGGAACCCCCGGGGAGCTGTTTTTT. Its translation: CASSRLAGGTPGELFF. The chain links TRBV4-2 to TRBJ2-2; TRBD2 agrees at 11 bases. There are 16 residues in the CDR3. V was clipped by 6 bases and J by 6 bases; unmatched bases: 9. The germline gives CDR1 LGHNA, CDR2 YNFKEQ.

This clonotype was seen repeatedly, ten times or more. The chain employs TRBV9 and TRBJ2-3; 9 bases are a match to TRBD1. This CDR3 has 15 residues. The trim removed 3 bases at V and 1 base at J, leaving 3 bases unmatched. In germline, CDR1 is SGDLS, CDR2 YYNGEE. CDR3: CASSARTGGTDTQYF. The CDR3 nucleotides are TGTGCCAGCAGCGCCCGGACAGGGGGCACAGATACGCAGTATTTT.

The chain is built from TRBV13 and TRBJ2-2, with TRBD2 identical over 9 bases. This CDR3 spans 17 amino acids. Trimming removed 1 base from V and 6 bases from J; junction bases left unmatched: 9. The germline V gene has CDR1 PRHDT and CDR2 FYEKMQ (reference sequence). The CDR3 region is CASSLVSRGRASGELFF. CDR3 DNA: TGTGCCAGCAGCTTAGTTTCTCGCGGGAGGGCCTCCGGGGAGCTGTTTTTT.

This clonotype was recorded many times. The rearrangement uses TRBV7-2 and TRBJ2-2, with unresolved D. The CDR3 spans 16 residues. The ends were cut back, 1 base at V and 6 bases at J, with 15 bases in the middle. From germline, CDR1 is SGHTA and CDR2 FQGNSA. The CDR3 protein is CASSLGLGGLAGELFF. DNA of the CDR3: TGTGCCAGCAGCTTAGGACTTGGTGGATTAGCCGGGGAGCTGTTTTTT.

In this sample, this clonotype turned up many times. The chain links TRBV12-3 or TRBV12-4 to TRBJ2-2; 10 bases match TRBD2. The V and J ends lost 11 bases and 3 bases, in that order; junction bases with no gene match: 9. CDR3 length equals 15 residues. CDR3 loop: CAGSAGLAYTGELFF. CDR3 DNA: TGTGCCGGATCCGCGGGACTAGCGTACACCGGGGAGCTGTTTTTT.

This clonotype was seen repeatedly, ten times or more. This chain links TRBV29-1 with TRBJ2-4; possibly TRBD1 for D (5 bases). Germline CDR1 and CDR2: SQVTM and ANQGSEA. The CDR3 extends over 14 amino acids. With 3 bases removed from V and 2 bases from J, the gap between germline ends came to 11 bases. The DNA of the CDR3 is TGCAGCGTTGAGGGGCCGGGTACCAAAAACATTCAGTACTTC. It specifies CSVEGPGTKNIQYF.

This clonotype came up many times. This sequence joins TRBV29-1 and TRBJ2-5, with no clear D. Trimming stripped 0 bases from V and 1 base from J, with 3 bases between. CDR3 length equals 12 residues. Germline V gives CDR1 SQVTM, CDR2 ANQGSEA. The DNA for the CDR3 is TGCAGCGTTGAAGAGGCCCAAGAGACCCAGTACTTC. Protein product: CSVEEAQETQYF.

This clonotype was recorded at least ten times. The chain joins TRBV5-1 to TRBJ2-1; D perhaps matches TRBD2 (6 bases). Between the trimmed V and J ends, which lost 0 bases and 2 bases, there was a span of 12 bases. The CDR3 length is 16 residues. Germline-derived CDR1 and CDR2 are SGHRS and YFSETQ. The CDR3 region has the DNA TGCGCCAGCAGCTTGGTTCCGGGGGACGCCTACAATGAGCAGTTCTTC. Amino acids: CASSLVPGDAYNEQFF.

This clonotype was counted ten times or more. J is TRBJ2-3 and V is TRBV11-2; TRBD1 might be the D (6 bases). The CDR3 has 15 amino acids. V was clipped by 4 bases and J by 2 bases, with 13 bases between them. CDR1 is SGHAT and CDR2 is FQNNGV in the germline V gene. The DNA of the CDR3 is TGTGCCAGCAGCTCTTCGACAGGTTTCACAGATACGCAGTATTTT. Amino acids: CASSSSTGFTDTQYF.

This clonotype was picked up many times. V and J are TRBV3-1 and TRBJ2-7; D remains unclear. Deletions cut 4 bases from V and 8 bases from J, with 15 bases between. CDR1 LGHDT and CDR2 YNNKEL come from the germline V gene (reference sequence). This CDR3 is built from 13 residues. CDR3 protein: CASSLNNGEQQYF. The CDR3 nucleotides are TGTGCCAGCAGCCTTAACAACGGCGAGCAGCAGTACTTC.

As regards this clonotype: Just one base apart from a much larger clone, this may be a read error. This chain connects TRBV12-3 or TRBV12-4 to TRBJ2-3; 8 bases match TRBD1. The CDR3 runs 15 residues. CDR3 nucleotides: TGTGCCAGCACGACACAGGGACAGGTCACAGATACGCGGTATTTT. Residues: CASTTQGQVTDTRYF.

There are many counts of this clonotype. The chain joins TRBV15 to TRBJ2-1, with TRBD2 identical over 10 bases. The germline gives CDR1 LNHNV, CDR2 YYDKDF (reference sequence). The V and J ends lost 5 bases and 7 bases, in that order; junction bases with no gene match: 8. The CDR3 runs 15 residues. CDR3 nucleotide sequence: TGTGCCACCAGCCTCAGGAGCGGGAGGGGTAATGAGCAGTTCTTC. Translating gives CATSLRSGRGNEQFF.

On this clonotype: This may be a read error, as it is one base from a much larger clone. V is TRBV20-1 and J is TRBJ2-1; a weak D match, TRBD2 (6 bases). The CDR3 is 13 amino acids. Trimming cost V 6 bases and J 4 bases, with 13 bases left between them. Germline V gene sequence: CDR1 DFQATT, CDR2 SNEGSKA (reference sequence). The CDR3 region has the DNA TGCAGTGCGTCACTAGCAACTTACAATGAGCAGTTCTTC. Translated: CSASLATYNEQFF.